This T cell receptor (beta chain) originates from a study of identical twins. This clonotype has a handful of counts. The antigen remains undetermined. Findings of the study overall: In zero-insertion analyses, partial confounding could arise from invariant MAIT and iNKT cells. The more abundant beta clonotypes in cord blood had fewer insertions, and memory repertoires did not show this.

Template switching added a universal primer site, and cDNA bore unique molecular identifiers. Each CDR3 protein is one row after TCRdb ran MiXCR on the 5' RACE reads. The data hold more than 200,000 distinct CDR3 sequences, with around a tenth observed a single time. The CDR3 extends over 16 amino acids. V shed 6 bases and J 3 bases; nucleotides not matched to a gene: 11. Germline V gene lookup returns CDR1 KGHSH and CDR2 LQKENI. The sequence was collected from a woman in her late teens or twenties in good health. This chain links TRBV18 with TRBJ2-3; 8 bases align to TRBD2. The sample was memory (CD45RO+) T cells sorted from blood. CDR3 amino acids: CASSPLPGGLTDTQYF. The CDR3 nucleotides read TGTGCCAGCTCGCCCCTGCCGGGGGGGCTAACAGATACGCAGTATTTT.